This T cell receptor (beta chain) is from a study of T-cell reconstitution after alpha-beta-depleted transplantation in children. General study points: By about two months after transplant, alpha-beta T cells reportedly arose from several hundred graft clones that had expanded.

This clonotype was counted a few times. Antigen: not known. A library of TCRbeta sequences, prepared with unique molecular identifiers, was generated. Via MiXCR, TCRdb re-called the PCR reads, giving one row per CDR3 protein. The repertoire has 600,000 or so distinct CDR3 sequences, about 23% of them found once; the top ten carry 14%. The CDR3 has 13 amino acids. V shed 4 bases and J shed 4 bases, with 10 bases lying between them. The sequence derives from a boy in the first two years of life who had a stem cell transplant for acute myeloid leukemia, so the T cells may come from the graft donor. The J gene is TRBJ2-5, the V gene TRBV12-3 or TRBV12-4; a weak D match, TRBD1 (5 bases). The sample in question was PBMCs, mostly from graft donor cells, obtained 360 days after TCRalphabeta/CD19-depleted stem cell transplant. CDR3 bases: TGTGCCAGCAGTTATACAGGTCTAGAGACCCAGTACTTC. The encoded protein is CASSYTGLETQYF.